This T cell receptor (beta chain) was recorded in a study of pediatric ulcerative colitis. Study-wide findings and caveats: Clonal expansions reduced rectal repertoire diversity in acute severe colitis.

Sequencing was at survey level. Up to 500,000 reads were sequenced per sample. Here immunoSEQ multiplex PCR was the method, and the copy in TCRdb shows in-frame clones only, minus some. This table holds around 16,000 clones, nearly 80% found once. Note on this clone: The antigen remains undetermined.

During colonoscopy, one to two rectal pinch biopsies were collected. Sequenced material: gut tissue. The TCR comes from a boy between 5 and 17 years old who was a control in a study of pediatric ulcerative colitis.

CDR3 protein: CASSLVAGGPYNEQFF. The CDR3 DNA reads TGTGCCAGCAGCTTAGTGGCAGGGGGCCCCTACAATGAGCAGTTCTTC. The rearrangement joins TRBV7-9 to TRBJ2-1, with 8 bases fitting TRBD1. CDR1 and CDR2 (germline): SEHNR, FQNEAQ (reference sequence). The CDR3 loop spans 16 amino acids. V dropped 1 base and J dropped 2; count of bases not matched to a gene: 4.